These 17 T cell receptor beta chains were sequenced from one sample in a study of beta chain features in type 1 diabetes. Of the isolated RNA, all was reverse transcribed, and so the sequenced material was expressed TCRB transcripts. Clones were sequenced by immunoSEQ multiplex PCR, and TCRdb holds only the in-frame ones, with some missing. The data contain 900,000 or so clones, roughly 15% of them seen just once; the ten biggest clones take up around 0.02%. Sequencing was done on a sample of naive CD4+ T cells from blood. These TCRs come from a woman younger than 35 in good health.

This clone was found a few times. The chain joins TRBV9 to TRBJ2-1; TRBD2 aligns across 14 bases. The CDR3 has 17 residues. CDR1 SGDLS and CDR2 YYNGEE come from the germline V gene. The J segment lost 0 bases and the V segment lost 3 bases, leaving 2 bases of the junction unmatched. CDR3 protein: CASSAGTSGSSYNEQFF. In DNA form, the CDR3 reads TGTGCCAGCAGCGCCGGGACTAGCGGGAGCTCCTACAATGAGCAGTTCTTC.

The sample holds a few counts of this clone. The chain joins TRBV28 to TRBJ1-2, with 8 bases identical to TRBD1. Germline lookup yields CDR1 MDHEN and CDR2 SYDVKM. This CDR3 has 16 amino acids. J lost 3 bases, V lost 6 bases, and 12 bases had no gene match. The DNA for the CDR3 is TGTGCCAGCAGAATGCCCCAGGGGGCGCGGGACTATGGCTACACCTTC. Translated, it gives CASRMPQGARDYGYTF.

The chain carries TRBV18 and TRBJ2-1; D perhaps matches TRBD2 (5 bases). The germline V gene encodes CDR1 KGHSH and CDR2 LQKENI. The CDR3 covers 14 residues. The ends were cut back, 6 bases at V and 2 bases at J, with 11 bases in the middle. This CDR3 is CASSREGTYNEQFF. The CDR3 coding sequence is TGTGCCAGCTCCCGTGAGGGAACCTACAATGAGCAGTTCTTC.

The chain recombines TRBV2 with TRBJ2-7, with D perhaps matching TRBD1 (6 bases). This CDR3 is 12 amino acids long. The germline CDR1 and CDR2 sequences are SNHLY and FYNNEI. Trimming took off 6 bases at V and 6 bases at J, with 12 bases between the two ends. In nucleotides, the CDR3 is TGTGCCAGCAGATCCACAGGGCGCGAGCAGTACTTC. This codes for CASRSTGREQYF.

The sample holds a few counts of this clone. This sequence joins TRBV4-2 and TRBJ1-4; a possible D gene is TRBD1 (5 bases). Germline values: CDR1 LGHNA, CDR2 YNFKEQ. V was cut by 4 bases and J by 6 bases, with 15 bases left in between. This CDR3 contains 15 residues. The CDR3 sequence: CASSPLGGVDEKLFF. CDR3 sequence (DNA): TGTGCCAGCAGCCCCCTCGGGGGGGTCGATGAAAAACTGTTTTTT.

This clone was detected only a few times. The chain uses TRBV4-2 and TRBJ2-7; D is unclear. CDR3 length: 15 amino acids. CDR1 is LGHNA, CDR2 YNFKEQ, per germline. Trimming stripped 1 base from V and 4 bases from J, with 14 bases between. CDR3 region: CASSQVASIEYEQYF. The CDR3 DNA reads as TGTGCCAGCAGCCAAGTTGCCAGCATCGAGTACGAGCAGTACTTC.

This chain uses TRBV5-1 with TRBJ2-2, with 7 bases matching TRBD1. In germline, CDR1 is SGHRS, CDR2 YFSETQ. The CDR3 is 17 residues long. Germline trimming cut 0 bases from V and 4 bases from J; bases unmatched to any gene: 9. CDR3 in amino acids: CASSLALGQPSTGELFF. CDR3 sequence (DNA): TGCGCCAGCAGCTTGGCATTGGGACAGCCCAGCACCGGGGAGCTGTTTTTT.

The chain employs TRBV28 and TRBJ2-5; 8 bases are a match to TRBD2. The last part of the DNA fits TRBJ2-7 better; the J call may be wrong. Germline V lookup: CDR1 MDHEN, CDR2 SYDVKM. This CDR3 region has 14 residues. In nucleotides, the CDR3 is TGTGCCAGCAGTTTGACTAGCGATACCTACGAGCAGTACTTC. Protein sequence: CASSLTSDTYEQYF.

This clone came up a few times. The chain links TRBV10-3 to TRBJ2-5; D is unresolved. In germline, CDR1 is ENHRY, CDR2 SYGVKD. There are 12 residues in the CDR3. V was shortened by 2 bases and J by 11 bases, with 12 bases between the two germline ends. CDR3 in amino acids: CAISEILGGQYF. The DNA for the CDR3 is TGTGCCATCAGTGAGATTCTAGGTGGGCAGTACTTC.

The sample holds a few counts of this clone. The chain has TRBV10-3 and TRBJ1-1, with 10 bases matching TRBD1. V lost 10 bases to trimming and J lost 7 bases; unmatched junction nucleotides: 9. The CDR3 is 13 amino acids. The germline CDR1 and CDR2 sequences are ENHRY and SYGVKD. CDR3 amino acids: CATGQGEAYEAFF. CDR3 in DNA: TGTGCCACCGGACAGGGGGAGGCCTATGAAGCTTTCTTT.

The chain joins TRBV14 to TRBJ2-1; 7 bases line up with TRBD2. The V and J ends lost 2 bases and 5 bases, in that order; junction bases with no gene match: 9. This CDR3 has 16 amino acids. Germline CDR1 reads SGHDN; CDR2 reads FVKESK. The CDR3 bases are TGTGCCAGCAGCCAAAGATCCGCTAGCGGTAACAATGAGCAGTTCTTC. Its protein product is CASSQRSASGNNEQFF.

The rearrangement uses TRBV5-4 and TRBJ2-6; D may be TRBD1 or TRBD2 (5 bases each). The CDR3 runs to 15 residues. The V and J ends lost 4 bases and 3 bases respectively, with 11 bases between them. The germline V gene encodes CDR1 SGHNT and CDR2 YYREEE (reference sequence). CDR3 bases: TGTGCCAGCAGCCCGGGACGCTTTGGGGCCAACGTCCTGACTTTC. Its translation is CASSPGRFGANVLTF.

The CDR3: CASSITGRNQPQHF. In DNA, the CDR3 is TGTGCCAGTAGTATTACAGGGCGTAATCAGCCCCAGCATTTT. The genes are TRBV19 and TRBJ1-5; D is possibly TRBD1 (6 bases). The CDR3 is made up of 14 amino acids. V was cut by 3 bases and J by 4 bases, with 10 bases left in between. The germline CDR1 and CDR2 sequences are LNHDA and SQIVND (reference sequence).

This clone occurred a few times. The J gene is TRBJ2-1, the V gene TRBV9, with 15 positions matching TRBD2. V dropped 4 bases and J dropped 7; count of bases not matched to a gene: 6. The germline gives CDR1 SGDLS, CDR2 YYNGEE. This CDR3 has 16 residues. Here the CDR3 DNA reads TGTGCCAGCAGCTCCCCCGGGACTAGCGGGAGGAATGAGCAGTTCTTC. Translated, it gives CASSSPGTSGRNEQFF. Together with reference TRBV9 and TRBJ2-1, the CDR3 gives the full variable domain: DSGVTQTPKHLITATGQRVTLRCSPRSGDLSVYWYQQSLDQGLQFLIQYYNGEERAKGNILERFSAQQFPDLHSELNLSSLELGDSALYFCASSSPGTSGRNEQFFGPGTRLTVL.

V and J are TRBV5-4 and TRBJ1-1, with D possibly matching TRBD1 (6 bases). Trimming pared 3 bases from V and 2 bases from J, leaving 20 bases between. The CDR3 is 17 amino acids. Germline V gene data show CDR1 as SGHNT and CDR2 as YYREEE (reference sequence). CDR3 coding DNA: TGTGCCAGCAGCTCCCCTGTGGGGGGCCTTGTAAACACTGAAGCTTTCTTT. Its translation is CASSSPVGGLVNTEAFF. The whole variable domain, remainder taken from reference TRBV5-4 and TRBJ1-1, is ETGVTQSPTHLIKTRGQQVTLRCSSQSGHNTVSWYQQALGQGPQFIFQYYREEENGRGNFPPRFSGLQFPNYSSELNVNALELDDSALYLCASSSPVGGLVNTEAFFGQGTRLTVV.

The sample holds a few counts of this clone. The rearrangement uses TRBV19 and TRBJ1-2, with 7 nucleotides matching TRBD1. The CDR3 has 15 residues. Germline V gives CDR1 LNHDA, CDR2 SQIVND (reference sequence). V lost 0 bases and J lost 2; bases outside the gene matches: 3. The CDR3 region is CASSIEPQGNYGYTF. Written as DNA, the CDR3 is TGTGCCAGTAGTATAGAACCACAGGGGAACTATGGCTACACCTTC.

The rearrangement uses TRBV7-8 and TRBJ2-3; D unresolved. CDR3 length: 14 amino acids. Germline CDR1 and CDR2: SGHVS and FQNEAQ. V was trimmed by 5 bases and J by 1 base, leaving 10 bases between them. CDR3: CASSRSPGTDTQYF. The DNA of the CDR3 is TGTGCCAGCAGCCGCAGTCCCGGCACAGATACGCAGTATTTT.